This T cell receptor (beta chain) was captured in a study of T cells in Graves' hyperthyroidism and ophthalmopathy. The study's findings and limits: Among clonotypes expanded in thyroid above 0.001, most were also found in blood. A model built on 13 V-J features separated ophthalmopathy from stable hyperthyroidism.

This clonotype turned up a few times. Antigen: not known. From RNA transcripts, TCR beta CDR3 regions were amplified. First-round RT-PCR of the TCR CDR3 relied on the HTBI primer set. TCRdb re-analysed the multiplex PCR reads in MiXCR, keeping a single row per CDR3 protein. Of a few hundred thousand distinct CDR3 sequences in the sample, about 15% were seen once. Hyperthyroidism in the patients, aged 18 to 65, was newly diagnosed and under 2 months in duration. For the diagnoses, clinical symptoms, serum thyroxine and TRAb, thyroid ultrasound and orbital computed tomography were used. This CDR3 region has 15 residues. Germline V lookup: CDR1 MNHEY, CDR2 SVGEGT. J was trimmed by 6 bases and V by 7 bases; bases with no gene match: 12.

The chain employs TRBV6-2 or TRBV6-3 and TRBJ2-1; 7 bases align to TRBD1. The sequenced sample consisted of blood. The sequence derives from a woman aged 25 to 39 with Graves' hyperthyroidism. Written as DNA, the CDR3 is TGTGCCAGCAAGATAACAGGGGAAGGTAGCAATGAGCAGTTCTTC. Its translation is CASKITGEGSNEQFF.